These 32 T cell receptor beta chains came from one sample sequenced in a study of cytomegalovirus exposure and HLA in healthy donors. Profiling relied on immunoSEQ multiplex PCR, and the TCRdb table lists in-frame clones only, not all of them. The data show about 72,000 clones, less than 95% seen once. Sequenced material: PBMCs. The receptors stem from a woman between 18 and 30 years old in good health and CMV-seropositive.

In its sample, this clone was seen a few times. The chain recombines TRBV27 with TRBJ1-2, with D unresolved. The V gene's germline CDR1 is MNHEY and CDR2 SMNVEV (reference sequence). V was cut by 7 bases and J by 1 base, with 10 bases left in between. This CDR3 has 13 amino acids. CDR3 sequence reads: CASKLGVNYGYTF. The CDR3 nucleotides read TGTGCCAGCAAACTCGGGGTTAACTATGGCTACACCTTC.

This chain joins TRBV11-2 and TRBJ2-7, with 14 bases aligning to TRBD2. The CDR3 consists of 18 residues. Trimming took 0 bases from V and 3 from J; bases not matched to a gene: 7. CDR1 is SGHAT and CDR2 is FQNNGV in the germline V gene. DNA for the CDR3: TGTGCCAGCAGCTTAGATCCCCTGGGACTAGCGGGAGTCTACGAGCAGTACTTC. Amino acid sequence: CASSLDPLGLAGVYEQYF.

This chain links TRBV19 with TRBJ2-1; 9 bases fit TRBD2. The CDR3 runs 16 residues. Germline loops: CDR1 LNHDA, CDR2 SQIVND (reference sequence). V lost 3 bases to trimming and J lost 1 base; unmatched junction nucleotides: 4. CDR3 bases: TGTGCCAGTAGTATTCGCGGGAGGGGGTCCTACAATGAGCAGTTCTTC. Protein sequence: CASSIRGRGSYNEQFF.

The chain uses TRBV4-3 and TRBJ2-6, with D uncertain. V was pared by 0 bases and J by 3 bases, with 12 bases between. The CDR3 is 17 residues long. CDR1 and CDR2 from the germline V gene are LGHNA and YSLEER. The CDR3 spells CASSQDSQSYGANVLTF. DNA of the CDR3: TGCGCCAGCAGCCAAGATTCCCAATCCTATGGGGCCAACGTCCTGACTTTC.

The V gene is TRBV9, the J gene TRBJ2-7; 9 bases align to TRBD2. Germline CDR1 is SGDLS and CDR2 is YYNGEE. There are 17 residues in the CDR3. With 4 bases clipped from V and 2 bases from J, the junction kept 13 bases outside the gene matches. This CDR3 reads CASSPRLAVPSAYEQYF. In nucleotides, the CDR3 is TGTGCCAGCAGCCCTCGACTAGCGGTCCCTTCTGCCTACGAGCAGTACTTC.

The rearrangement uses TRBV4-1 and TRBJ1-4; the D gene is possibly TRBD1 (6 bases). Between the trimmed V and J ends, which lost 1 base and 3 bases, there was a span of 15 bases. The CDR3 spans 17 residues. Germline V gene data show CDR1 as MGHRA and CDR2 as YSYEKL. Here the CDR3 reads CASSQVGRGDANEKLFF. As DNA, the CDR3 is TGCGCCAGCAGCCAAGTGGGCAGGGGTGACGCTAATGAAAAACTGTTTTTT.

The V gene is TRBV7-2, the J gene TRBJ1-6; D remains ambiguous. Between the trimmed V and J ends, which lost 6 bases and 9 bases, there was a span of 15 bases. Germline loops: CDR1 SGHTA, CDR2 FQGNSA. This CDR3 has 14 residues. CDR3 loop: CASRGFLEGSPLHF. The CDR3 DNA reads TGTGCCAGCAGGGGGTTCCTGGAGGGTTCACCCCTCCACTTT.

The genes are TRBV11-2 and TRBJ2-1; 11 positions agree with TRBD2. V shed 5 bases, J shed 7 bases, and the junction held 7 bases outside the gene matches. Germline values: CDR1 SGHAT, CDR2 FQNNGV. This CDR3 has 15 residues. The CDR3 sequence: CASSLGTSGGNEQFF. The DNA for the CDR3 is TGTGCCAGCAGCCTAGGGACTAGCGGAGGGAATGAGCAGTTCTTC.

This clone was seen a few times. The chain combines TRBV5-5 with TRBJ2-3; 8 bases line up with TRBD2. Germline-derived CDR1 and CDR2 are SGHKS and YYEKEE (reference sequence). The CDR3 length is 15 residues. The V segment lost 3 bases and the J segment 2 bases; nucleotides outside the gene matches: 5. The CDR3 nucleotides read TGTGCCAGCAGCTGGCGGGGGGCCCCCACAGATACGCAGTATTTT. It yields the protein CASSWRGAPTDTQYF.

The chain links TRBV30 to TRBJ2-5; D call uncertain. The CDR3 sequence is 13 residues long. With 0 bases removed from V and 1 base from J, the gap between germline ends came to 6 bases. The germline gives CDR1 GTSNPN, CDR2 SVGIG (reference sequence). CDR3 nucleotides: TGTGCCTGGAGTGTACGGTTCCAAGAGACCCAGTACTTC. Protein sequence: CAWSVRFQETQYF.

The CDR3 DNA is TGCGCCAGCAGTCCGGACAGCTCCATGTATGGCTACACCTTC. It encodes CASSPDSSMYGYTF. The V call is TRBV10-1, the J call TRBJ1-2; perhaps TRBD1 as D (6 bases). The length of the CDR3 is 14 residues. The V end was cut by 5 bases, the J end by 5 bases, with 15 bases between. Germline CDR1 is WNHNN and CDR2 is SYGVQD (reference sequence).

The chain uses TRBV4-1 and TRBJ2-1, with 10 bases lining up with TRBD2. The CDR3 runs to 14 residues. V gave up 4 bases and J gave up 7 bases; unmatched junction bases: 4. Germline values: CDR1 MGHRA, CDR2 YSYEKL. DNA for the CDR3: TGCGCCAGCAGCCTCGGACTAGCGGTAAATGAGCAGTTCTTC. Translating gives CASSLGLAVNEQFF.

This clone was found once. The rearrangement joins TRBV19 to TRBJ2-2, with a weak D call TRBD2 (5 bases). The V gene's germline CDR1 is LNHDA and CDR2 SQIVND (reference sequence). The CDR3 covers 15 residues. Trimming took 6 bases from V and 3 from J, leaving 14 bases between them. This CDR3 reads CASRDRDRDTGELFF. The CDR3 DNA reads TGTGCCAGTAGGGATCGGGATCGGGACACCGGGGAGCTGTTTTTT. Looking up the rest from reference TRBV19 and TRBJ2-2 gives the full variable domain: DGGITQSPKYLFRKEGQNVTLSCEQNLNHDAMYWYRQDPGQGLRLIYYSQIVNDFQKGDIAEGYSVSREKKESFPLTVTSAQKNPTAFYLCASRDRDRDTGELFFGEGSRLTVL.

The rearrangement links TRBV27 to TRBJ2-7; 7 nucleotides line up with TRBD1. The CDR3 has 14 amino acids. V lost 5 bases, J lost 7 bases, and 11 bases stayed unmatched. Per germline, CDR1 MNHEY and CDR2 SMNVEV (reference sequence). CDR3 nucleotide sequence: TGTGCCAGCAGTCCACAGGGGAGTCCGCGAGAGCAGTACTTC. Encoded protein: CASSPQGSPREQYF.

V and J are TRBV21-1 and TRBJ2-7; the table's D call of TRBD1 was not tested on the DNA. TRBV21-1 is a pseudogene locus. The CDR3 sequence is 15 residues long. The CDR3 protein is CASSTPTGLAYEQYF. The CDR3 bases are TGTGCCAGCAGCACCCCCACAGGGCTCGCCTACGAGCAGTACTTC.

The V call is TRBV5-6, the J call TRBJ1-1; TRBD1 aligns across 8 bases. CDR1 and CDR2 from the germline V gene are SGHDT and YYEEEE. V shed 0 bases, J shed 4 bases, and the junction held 5 bases outside the gene matches. The CDR3 consists of 15 residues. The CDR3 nucleotides are TGTGCCAGCAGCTTGGGCAGGGGGCCGAGCACTGAAGCTTTCTTT. Translated, it gives CASSLGRGPSTEAFF.

The J gene is TRBJ2-7, the V gene TRBV5-1; 11 bases fit TRBD1. Germline loops: CDR1 SGHRS, CDR2 YFSETQ. With V trimmed by 4 bases and J by 3 bases, 6 bases remained unmatched. This CDR3 has 15 residues. The CDR3: CASSIGQGASYEQYF. The CDR3, as DNA: TGCGCCAGCAGCATTGGACAGGGGGCTAGCTACGAGCAGTACTTC.

Many counts were recorded for this clone. The chain has TRBV6-1 and TRBJ2-3; 8 bases map to TRBD1. Per germline, CDR1 MNHNS and CDR2 SASEGT. The V gene end was trimmed by 5 bases and the J gene end by 3 bases; junction bases not matched to a gene: 7. The CDR3 sequence is 15 residues long. The CDR3 DNA is TGTGCCAGCAGTACTCAACAGGGGGTAACAGATACGCAGTATTTT. Translating it yields CASSTQQGVTDTQYF.

This clone was recorded only once. J is TRBJ2-7 and V is TRBV9; 9 nucleotides align to TRBD2. The CDR3 loop spans 16 amino acids. With 0 bases clipped from V and 5 bases from J, the junction kept 9 bases outside the gene matches. Germline V gene data show CDR1 as SGDLS and CDR2 as YYNGEE. CDR3 coding DNA: TGTGCCAGCAGCGTAGGGCGAGCGGGAGGAGTGAACGAGCAGTACTTC. Amino acids: CASSVGRAGGVNEQYF.

V usage is TRBV5-1 and J usage is TRBJ2-6; D call uncertain. The V gene lost 0 bases and the J gene lost 4 bases, with 11 bases spanning the gap. CDR1 and CDR2 from the germline V gene are SGHRS and YFSETQ. The CDR3 runs 16 residues. The DNA of the CDR3 is TGCGCCAGCAGCTTGGGCAGGAACTCGGGGGCCAACGTCCTGACTTTC. It encodes CASSLGRNSGANVLTF.

V and J are TRBV9 and TRBJ2-1; D gene uncertain. The germline gives CDR1 SGDLS, CDR2 YYNGEE. With 0 bases removed from V and 4 bases from J, the gap between germline ends came to 5 bases. The CDR3 is made up of 13 amino acids. The CDR3 reads CASSVDGYNEQFF. The DNA of the CDR3 is TGTGCCAGCAGCGTAGACGGTTACAATGAGCAGTTCTTC.

The chain recombines TRBV5-8 with TRBJ2-1; D possibly corresponds to TRBD2 (6 bases). V dropped 0 bases and J dropped 2 bases, with 12 bases sitting between them. The V gene's germline CDR1 is SGHTS and CDR2 YDEGEE. This CDR3 has 16 residues. The CDR3 DNA follows: TGTGCCAGCAGCTTGGCCTCCCCGGGGGCCTACAATGAGCAGTTCTTC. It translates to CASSLASPGAYNEQFF.

CDR3: CASAVSGANVLTF. CDR3 DNA sequence: TGTGCCAGCGCGGTCTCTGGGGCCAACGTCCTGACTTTC. The J gene is TRBJ2-6, the V gene TRBV19; D ambiguous. V lost 9 bases and J lost 0, with 6 bases in between. The CDR3 length is 13 residues. Germline V gives CDR1 LNHDA, CDR2 SQIVND (reference sequence).

This clone was picked up one time. V gene TRBV30 combines with J gene TRBJ2-7, with TRBD2 matching 11 bases. The CDR3 extends over 13 amino acids. Trimming at V came to 5 bases and at J to 4 bases, leaving 4 bases not matched to a gene. Germline loops: CDR1 GTSNPN, CDR2 SVGIG (reference sequence). CDR3 amino acids: CAWSGLADYEQYF. In DNA, the CDR3 is TGTGCCTGGTCGGGACTAGCGGATTACGAGCAGTACTTC.

This rearrangement joins TRBV12-5 to TRBJ2-7; TRBD1 matches 7 bases. The CDR3 is 12 residues long. The germline V gene encodes CDR1 LGHNT and CDR2 FRNRAP. V shed 8 bases and J 4 bases; nucleotides not matched to a gene: 5. In DNA form, the CDR3 reads TGTGCTAGTAGACAGGGTCGGTACGAGCAGTACTTC. Translated: CASRQGRYEQYF.

CDR3 coding DNA: TGTGCCAGCAGCAAAACAGGGGATCACTACAATGAGCAGTTCTTC. Its protein is CASSKTGDHYNEQFF. The gene calls are TRBV9 and TRBJ2-1, with 7 bases aligning to TRBD1. Per the germline V gene, CDR1 is SGDLS and CDR2 is YYNGEE. V trimming: 4 bases; J trimming: 3 bases; junction bases outside the gene matches: 7. The CDR3 extends over 15 amino acids.

The chain carries TRBV29-1 and TRBJ1-2, with 7 bases aligning to TRBD1. Germline V gene data show CDR1 as SQVTM and CDR2 as ANQGSEA. The CDR3 has 11 residues. V lost 6 bases to trimming and J lost 8 bases; unmatched junction nucleotides: 6. This CDR3 reads CSVGGQRGYTF. For the CDR3, the DNA is TGCAGCGTGGGGGGACAGCGGGGCTACACCTTC.

The chain joins TRBV7-2 to TRBJ2-1; tentatively, D is TRBD1 (6 bases). V was cut by 1 base and J by 8 bases, with 18 bases left in between. From germline, CDR1 is SGHTA and CDR2 FQGNSA. CDR3 length: 16 amino acids. CDR3 DNA: TGTGCCAGCAGCTTAGAGGCGGCAGGGGTAGGGGATGAGCAGTTCTTC. It codes for CASSLEAAGVGDEQFF.

The chain joins TRBV7-9 to TRBJ2-1, with 8 bases aligning to TRBD2. There are 15 residues in the CDR3. V shed 2 bases and J 5 bases; nucleotides not matched to a gene: 5. Per the germline V gene, CDR1 is SEHNR and CDR2 is FQNEAQ (reference sequence). The CDR3 spells CASSLWRGENNEQFF. Written as DNA, the CDR3 is TGTGCCAGCAGCTTATGGCGGGGGGAAAACAATGAGCAGTTCTTC.

This rearrangement joins TRBV6-1 to TRBJ1-3; the D gene is possibly TRBD1 (6 bases). Trimming pared 6 bases from V and 2 bases from J, leaving 11 bases between. The CDR3 runs to 14 residues. CDR1 MNHNS and CDR2 SASEGT come from the germline V gene. The CDR3 sequence is CASSDQGTGNTIYF. CDR3 nucleotides: TGTGCCAGCAGCGATCAGGGGACTGGAAACACCATATATTTT.

V and J are TRBV7-9 and TRBJ2-1; 8 bases match TRBD2. The CDR3 sequence is 17 residues long. The junction had 8 bases not matched to a gene; V was cut back by 0 bases and J by 4 bases. Germline values: CDR1 SEHNR, CDR2 FQNEAQ (reference sequence). The DNA of the CDR3 is TGTGCCAGCAGCTTAGCGGGTTCCGGGAGGGGGTACAATGAGCAGTTCTTC. As protein: CASSLAGSGRGYNEQFF.

V is TRBV6-5 and J is TRBJ1-1, with D unresolved. This CDR3 spans 14 amino acids. Trimming cost V 0 bases and J 1 base, with 6 bases left between them. CDR1 is MNHEY and CDR2 is SVGAGI in the germline V gene. CDR3 in amino acids: CASSYSRGNTEAFF. DNA for the CDR3: TGTGCCAGCAGTTACTCAAGAGGGAACACTGAAGCTTTCTTT.